The source of this T cell receptor (beta chain) is a study of Graves' ophthalmopathy and Graves' hyperthyroidism. Study-level points and caveats: The model predicted progression of ophthalmopathy with a sensitivity of 60% to 71%, and its specificity was 72% to 80%.

RNA transcripts were the source from which TCR beta CDR3 regions were amplified. Scientists carried out first-round RT-PCR using HTBI primers and then a second-round multiplex PCR. Each CDR3 protein gets one entry after TCRdb re-called the multiplex PCR reads with MiXCR. This table has almost 750,000 distinct CDR3 sequences, roughly 40% appearing once. Trimming stripped 6 bases from V and 0 bases from J, with 15 bases between. CDR1 LNHDA and CDR2 SQIVND come from the germline V gene (reference sequence). The CDR3 is 16 amino acids. With a duration under 3 months, ophthalmopathy in the donors showed moderate-to-severe activity, CAS ≥3 and NOSPECS ≥4. If patients had other autoimmune diseases, uncontrolled infections, pregnancy or lactation, they were excluded. About this clonotype: Its target is not known.

V and J are TRBV19 and TRBJ1-5, with D possibly being TRBD1 (6 bases). The sample taken for sequencing was peripheral blood. The TCR originated in an adult man with Graves' ophthalmopathy. CDR3 residues: CASRDRAVYSNQPQHF. Here the CDR3 DNA reads TGTGCCAGTAGGGACAGAGCAGTTTATAGCAATCAGCCCCAGCATTTT.